These 6 T cell receptor beta chains share one sample of origin, sequenced in a study of blood T cell repertoires in COVID-19. This table comes from immunoSEQ multiplex PCR, and its TCRdb copy is limited to in-frame clones, with some not included. This sample has fewer than 450,000 clones; roughly 84% occur once, and the top ten carry more than 0.9%. The sequencing sample was made of PBMCs or T cells enriched from blood (not recorded which). Every receptor here comes from a woman aged 25 to 45 who had recovered from COVID-19.

The chain combines TRBV5-1 with TRBJ2-7, with TRBD2 identical over 8 bases. The V gene's germline CDR1 is SGHRS and CDR2 YFSETQ. This CDR3 contains 16 residues. V shed 3 bases, J shed 4 bases, and the junction held 12 bases outside the gene matches. In DNA, the CDR3 is TGCGCCAGCAGCTGGGGCCGGGCGGGGGGCATATACGAGCAGTACTTC. It specifies CASSWGRAGGIYEQYF. Full variable domain (rest looked up from reference TRBV5-1 and TRBJ2-7): KAGVTQTPRYLIKTRGQQVTLSCSPISGHRSVSWYQQTPGQGLQFLFEYFSETQRNKGNFPGRFSGRQFSNSRSEMNVSTLELGDSALYLCASSWGRAGGIYEQYFGPGTRLTVT.

The chain carries TRBV10-2 and TRBJ2-2; 7 bases line up with TRBD1. Unmatched junction bases numbered 20, after V lost 4 bases and J lost 0 bases. In germline, CDR1 is WSHSY, CDR2 SAAADI. CDR3 size: 21 residues. This CDR3 is CASSVPLKPRPGQTNTGELFF. The CDR3 bases are TGCGCCAGCAGTGTCCCTCTTAAGCCTAGACCGGGACAGACGAACACCGGGGAGCTGTTTTTT.

The V gene is TRBV11-2, the J gene TRBJ2-7, with 8 positions matching TRBD2. Germline lookup yields CDR1 SGHAT and CDR2 FQNNGV. The CDR3 covers 16 residues. V was clipped by 4 bases and J by 7 bases; unmatched bases: 15. CDR3 DNA: TGTGCCAGCAGCTCGTCCACCACGGGGGGGAATGGGGAGCAGTACTTC. Translating it yields CASSSSTTGGNGEQYF.

The chain has TRBV2 and TRBJ2-5; D remains ambiguous. Per germline, CDR1 SNHLY and CDR2 FYNNEI. V was shortened by 3 bases and J by 4 bases, with 9 bases between the two germline ends. The length of the CDR3 is 13 residues. CDR3 in DNA: TGTGCCAGCAGTGATTACACAAGAGAGACCCAGTACTTC. Translating it yields CASSDYTRETQYF.

This chain uses TRBV6-5 with TRBJ1-1; 8 bases fit TRBD1. Per the germline V gene, CDR1 is MNHEY and CDR2 is SVGAGI. The CDR3 runs to 14 residues. V lost 6 bases and J lost 4; bases outside the gene matches: 7. CDR3 coding DNA: TGTGCCAGCAGCACTACAGGGGGGGTCACTGAAGCTTTCTTT. Encoded protein: CASSTTGGVTEAFF.

This clone was seen more than once but under ten times. This chain uses TRBV25-1 with TRBJ2-5, with TRBD1 as a possible D gene (5 bases). Trimming pared 3 bases from V and 1 base from J, leaving 9 bases between. The CDR3 totals 14 residues. Germline-derived CDR1 and CDR2 are MGHDK and SYGVNS. CDR3 nucleotide sequence: TGTGCCAGCAGTGATATAAGGGGCCAAGAGACCCAGTACTTC. It specifies CASSDIRGQETQYF.